This TCR beta chain was identified in a study of T cells in Graves' hyperthyroidism and ophthalmopathy. Notes on the study in general: Among thyroid clonotypes expanded above 0.001, most also appeared in blood. Patients with ophthalmopathy were separated from those with stable hyperthyroidism by a 13 V-J model.

Uncontrolled infections, other autoimmune diseases, pregnancy or lactation led to exclusion of patients. RNA transcripts provided the source from which TCR beta CDR3 regions were amplified. Primed by the HTBI set, a first-round RT-PCR was run on the TCR CDR3. TCRdb reprocessed the multiplex PCR reads via MiXCR and lists one record per CDR3 protein. Among roughly 500,000 distinct CDR3 sequences, around 45% were seen once, and the ten largest hold around 19%. A word on this clonotype: Its specificity is not known.

The CDR3 consists of 14 residues. The V and J ends lost 4 bases and 9 bases respectively, with 16 bases between them. The V gene's germline CDR1 is SGHTA and CDR2 FQGTGA. This sequence was found in an adult woman with Graves' disease, either hyperthyroidism or ophthalmopathy (not recorded which). What was sequenced was peripheral blood or thyroid tissue (not recorded which). V gene TRBV7-3 combines with J gene TRBJ2-1, with TRBD2 as a possible D gene (6 bases). The DNA of the CDR3 is TGTGCCAGCAGCTCTGGCCCCCCCGGGGGTGAGCAGTTCTTC. Translating gives CASSSGPPGGEQFF.